This T cell receptor (beta chain) originates from a study of cytomegalovirus exposure and HLA in healthy donors. The germline CDR1 and CDR2 sequences are SQVTM and ANQGSEA. The CDR3 covers 13 residues. The V and J ends lost 6 bases and 5 bases, in that order; junction bases with no gene match: 6. The study ran its PCR with 60 Vbeta and 13 Jbeta primers. The repertoire was sequenced with immunoSEQ multiplex PCR; TCRdb's copy has only in-frame clones and lacks some. The repertoire consists of about 130,000 clones, with under 80% occurring once and the leading ten covering roughly 4.5%. This sequence originates from a man aged 18 to 35 in good health and CMV-seropositive. The material sequenced was PBMCs. The chain links TRBV29-1 to TRBJ2-5; TRBD2 agrees at 10 bases. CDR3 loop: CSVPLAGVETQYF. CDR3 nucleotide sequence: TGCAGCGTCCCCCTAGCGGGGGTGGAGACCCAGTACTTC.